This TCR beta chain was recorded in a study of blood T cell repertoires in COVID-19. Allocation to cohorts depended on clinical history reported by the participants. Some clones are missing from TCRdb's copy, which holds only in-frame ones; the method was immunoSEQ multiplex PCR. Of roughly 200,000 clones in the sample, around 85% were seen once. Sequenced material: PBMCs or T cells enriched from blood (not recorded which). The sequence was collected from a man aged 40-50 years who had recovered from COVID-19.

Here the CDR3 reads CATSRRARGDTGELFF. The CDR3 region has the DNA TGTGCCACCAGCAGGAGAGCCAGGGGCGACACCGGGGAGCTGTTTTTT. This chain connects TRBV15 to TRBJ2-2; D possibly corresponds to TRBD1 (6 bases). Trimming left V 3 bases short and J 3 bases short, with 14 bases between. Germline CDR1 is LNHNV and CDR2 is YYDKDF (reference sequence). This CDR3 comprises 16 residues.